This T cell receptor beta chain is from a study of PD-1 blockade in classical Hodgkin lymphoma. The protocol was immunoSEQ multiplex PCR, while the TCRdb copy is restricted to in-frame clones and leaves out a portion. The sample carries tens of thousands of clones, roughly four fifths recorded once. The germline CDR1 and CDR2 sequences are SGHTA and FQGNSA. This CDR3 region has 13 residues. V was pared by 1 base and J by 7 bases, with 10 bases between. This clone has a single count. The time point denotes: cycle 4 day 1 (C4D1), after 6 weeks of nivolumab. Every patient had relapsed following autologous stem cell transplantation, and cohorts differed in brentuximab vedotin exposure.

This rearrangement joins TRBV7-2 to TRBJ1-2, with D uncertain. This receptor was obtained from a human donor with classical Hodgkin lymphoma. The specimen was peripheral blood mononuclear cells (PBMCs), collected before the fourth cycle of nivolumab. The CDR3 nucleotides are TGTGCCAGCAGCTTAGGGGGAGCGCGTGGCTACACCTTC. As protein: CASSLGGARGYTF.